This TCR beta chain came from a study of T cell responses to AZD1222 COVID-19 vaccine. TCRdb's table, derived via immunoSEQ multiplex PCR, lists solely in-frame clones and lacks some. Here the sample spans under 200,000 clones, around nine tenths being singletons. In its sample, this clone was seen once. This sequence was found in an adult in good health. Sequenced here: peripheral blood, sampled on day 0 of AZD1222 vaccination.

CDR3 amino acids: CASSARDRGGNQPQHF. The CDR3, as DNA: TGTGCCAGTAGTGCCCGGGACAGGGGTGGCAATCAGCCCCAGCATTTT. The chain employs TRBV19 and TRBJ1-5; 10 nucleotides match TRBD1. V lost 5 bases to trimming and J lost 2 bases; unmatched junction nucleotides: 6. The CDR3 is 16 residues long. Per the germline V gene, CDR1 is LNHDA and CDR2 is SQIVND (reference sequence). Combining the CDR3 with reference TRBV19 and TRBJ1-5 gives the whole variable domain DGGITQSPKYLFRKEGQNVTLSCEQNLNHDAMYWYRQDPGQGLRLIYYSQIVNDFQKGDIAEGYSVSREKKESFPLTVTSAQKNPTAFYLCASSARDRGGNQPQHFGDGTRLSIL.